This paragraph reports one T cell receptor (beta chain). Its antigen is as yet unknown. The sample originates from a study of PD-1 blockade in classical Hodgkin lymphoma. Notes on the study in general: Compared with baseline, CD4+ but not CD8+ TCR diversity had risen significantly by C4D1.

With 1 base removed from V and 5 bases from J, the gap between germline ends came to 8 bases. CDR3 length: 12 amino acids. Germline-derived CDR1 and CDR2 are SQVTM and ANQGSEA. Every patient was affected by relapse after autologous stem cell transplantation, while exposure to brentuximab vedotin was not uniform. The best responses consisted of complete response, partial response or progressive disease. TCRdb's table, derived via immunoSEQ multiplex PCR, lists solely in-frame clones and lacks some. The sample lists some 150,000 clones; approximately 72% were seen once. Here the sequenced sample was peripheral blood mononuclear cells (PBMCs), taken before the second cycle of nivolumab. This sequence joins TRBV29-1 and TRBJ1-2; no definite D call. This clonotype was sampled from a human donor with classical Hodgkin lymphoma. In DNA form, the CDR3 reads TGCAGCGTTGAAGCGTCTCGATATGGCTACACCTTC. Translating it yields CSVEASRYGYTF.